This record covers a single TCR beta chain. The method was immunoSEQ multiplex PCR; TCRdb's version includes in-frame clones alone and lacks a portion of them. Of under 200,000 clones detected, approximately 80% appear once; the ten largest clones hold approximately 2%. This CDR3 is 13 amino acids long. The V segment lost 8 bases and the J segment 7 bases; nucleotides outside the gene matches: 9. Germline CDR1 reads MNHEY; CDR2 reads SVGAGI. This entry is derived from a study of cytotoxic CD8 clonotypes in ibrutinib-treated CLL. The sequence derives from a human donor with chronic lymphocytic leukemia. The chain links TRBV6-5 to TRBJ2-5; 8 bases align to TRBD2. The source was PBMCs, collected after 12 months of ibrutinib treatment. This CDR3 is CASSLAVKGTQYF. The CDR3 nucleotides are TGTGCCAGCTCACTAGCGGTCAAGGGGACCCAGTACTTC.